A single sample gave rise to the 23 T cell receptor beta chains below, sequenced in a study of T cells of healthy individuals. MiXCR was run by TCRdb on the 5' RACE reads, yielding one entry per CDR3 protein. The sample has about 60,000 distinct CDR3 sequences; 15% to 20% are singletons. The origin of the receptors is a human donor in good health.

The V gene is TRBV20-1, the J gene TRBJ1-3, with TRBD1 identical over 8 bases. The CDR3 is made up of 13 amino acids. V trimming: 4 bases; J trimming: 10 bases; junction bases outside the gene matches: 9. Germline V CDR1 and CDR2: DFQATT, SNEGSKA (reference sequence). The CDR3 DNA reads as TGCAGTGCTATAACCGACAGGGGTAGTACCATATATTTT. It codes for CSAITDRGSTIYF.

The sample holds many counts of this clonotype. This rearrangement joins TRBV30 to TRBJ1-5; perhaps TRBD1 as D (5 bases). The CDR3 is made up of 13 amino acids. Trimming cost V 0 bases and J 6 bases, with 9 bases left between them. The germline V gene encodes CDR1 GTSNPN and CDR2 SVGIG (reference sequence). This CDR3 is CAWSVNGGQPQHF. CDR3 bases: TGTGCCTGGAGTGTTAATGGGGGTCAGCCCCAGCATTTT.

This clonotype was observed at least ten times. The chain recombines TRBV4-2 with TRBJ2-2; D possibly corresponds to TRBD1 (5 bases). Germline V gives CDR1 LGHNA, CDR2 YNFKEQ. Trimming removed 6 bases at V and 3 bases at J, with 14 bases between. The CDR3 has 15 amino acids. CDR3 bases: TGTGCCAGCAGTCCCTCAGAAGGGGACACCGGGGAGCTGTTTTTT. Its translation: CASSPSEGDTGELFF.

This clonotype occurred many times. V is TRBV9 and J is TRBJ2-7; D is perhaps TRBD2 (6 bases). Trimming cost V 3 bases and J 7 bases, with 17 bases left between them. CDR3 size: 14 residues. The germline V gene encodes CDR1 SGDLS and CDR2 YYNGEE. The CDR3 protein is CASSAVGGVGEQYF. The CDR3 coding sequence is TGTGCCAGCAGCGCAGTGGGGGGAGTGGGAGAGCAGTACTTC.

This clonotype was picked up many times. This chain uses TRBV20-1 with TRBJ2-3; no definite D call. This CDR3 has 14 residues. Germline lookup yields CDR1 DFQATT and CDR2 SNEGSKA (reference sequence). With 0 bases removed from V and 4 bases from J, the gap between germline ends came to 11 bases. CDR3 nucleotides: TGCAGTGCTAGAGAGGCGGCCCCAGCAGATACGCAGTATTTT. This translates into CSAREAAPADTQYF.

This clonotype occurred many times. The chain couples TRBV7-8 to TRBJ1-5, with D possibly matching TRBD1 (6 bases). V lost 3 bases to trimming and J lost 2 bases, with 11 bases between them. In germline, CDR1 is SGHVS, CDR2 FQNEAQ. The CDR3 is made up of 15 amino acids. Here the CDR3 DNA reads TGTGCCAGCAGCTTGGTACAGGGAGGCAATCAGCCCCAGCATTTT. Amino acid sequence: CASSLVQGGNQPQHF.

This clonotype is medium-sized. The rearrangement links TRBV6-4 to TRBJ2-2; 11 positions match TRBD2. V shed 3 bases, J shed 3 bases, and the junction held 0 bases outside the gene matches. The CDR3 sequence is 15 residues long. Germline V gene data show CDR1 as MRHNA and CDR2 as SNTAGT. This CDR3 reads CASSEGLADTGELFF. The DNA for the CDR3 is TGTGCCAGCAGTGAGGGACTAGCGGACACCGGGGAGCTGTTTTTT.

In this sample, this clonotype turned up once. A junction end diverges from the germline sequence, so it may reflect a read error. The J gene is TRBJ2-3, the V gene TRBV7-9; D is possibly TRBD2 (6 bases). Germline V gives CDR1 SEHNR, CDR2 FQNEAQ (reference sequence). CDR3 size: 18 residues. The CDR3 reads CASSMGPGGSPFTDTQYF. DNA for the CDR3: TGTGCCAGCAGCATGGGACCCGGGGGATCCCCCTTCACAGACACGCAGTATTTT.

This clonotype was counted between two and nine times. This sequence joins TRBV7-2 and TRBJ2-1, with TRBD2 identical over 7 bases. V trimming: 5 bases; J trimming: 4 bases; junction bases outside the gene matches: 14. CDR1 SGHTA and CDR2 FQGNSA come from the germline V gene. This CDR3 comprises 17 residues. The CDR3 DNA sequence: TGTGCCAGCAGCCTGCGCCGGGGGGTCCCAAGGTACAATGAGCAGTTCTTC. The encoded protein is CASSLRRGVPRYNEQFF.

This clonotype showed up many times. The rearrangement uses TRBV18 and TRBJ2-5; D unresolved. There are 13 residues in the CDR3. The V end was cut by 3 bases, the J end by 3 bases, with 8 bases between. In germline, CDR1 is KGHSH, CDR2 LQKENI. This chain's CDR3 is CASSPGVEETQYF. The CDR3 coding sequence is TGTGCCAGCTCACCTGGGGTTGAAGAGACCCAGTACTTC.

This clonotype was seen repeatedly, ten times or more. The chain uses TRBV3-1 and TRBJ2-7; 8 bases align to TRBD1. The CDR3 totals 14 residues. V dropped 3 bases and J dropped 4; count of bases not matched to a gene: 5. Germline V lookup: CDR1 LGHDT, CDR2 YNNKEL (reference sequence). CDR3 in DNA: TGTGCCAGCAGCCAGACAGGGGCCGCTTACGAGCAGTACTTC. Amino acid sequence: CASSQTGAAYEQYF.

There are a few counts of this clonotype. This chain joins TRBV12-3 or TRBV12-4 and TRBJ2-4; perhaps TRBD1 as D (5 bases). The CDR3 has 14 residues. V lost 7 bases, J lost 0 bases, and 10 bases lay in between. CDR3 nucleotide sequence: TGTGCCAGCACTTTCAGGGTAGCCAAAAACATTCAGTACTTC. Its protein is CASTFRVAKNIQYF.

This clonotype was observed a handful of times. V is TRBV7-9 and J is TRBJ2-2; weak D call: TRBD2 (6 bases). The CDR3 runs 14 residues. Germline V gene data show CDR1 as SEHNR and CDR2 as FQNEAQ (reference sequence). Trimming removed 5 bases at V and 5 bases at J, with 12 bases between. Here the CDR3 reads CASSQGLKTGELFF. The CDR3 coding sequence is TGTGCCAGCAGCCAAGGACTAAAAACCGGGGAGCTGTTTTTT.

The sample holds many counts of this clonotype. The chain uses TRBV27 and TRBJ2-7, with D perhaps matching TRBD1 or TRBD2 (5 bases each). V shed 6 bases and J shed 1 base, with 16 bases lying between them. This CDR3 contains 15 residues. Looked up from germline, CDR1 is MNHEY and CDR2 is SMNVEV (reference sequence). CDR3 sequence (DNA): TGTGCCAGCAGACTTAGAAGGGACCCGTCCTACGAGCAGTACTTC. It encodes CASRLRRDPSYEQYF.

This clonotype was seen a handful of times. The chain recombines TRBV5-6 with TRBJ1-5, with 8 bases lining up with TRBD1. This CDR3 comprises 15 residues. CDR1 is SGHDT, CDR2 YYEEEE, per germline. Unmatched junction bases numbered 11, after V lost 4 bases and J lost 8 bases. For the CDR3, the DNA is TGTGCCAGCAGCCTGTGGGCAGGGGGCTTGGAGCCCCAGCATTTT. This sequence encodes CASSLWAGGLEPQHF.

This clonotype appeared a few times. The V gene is TRBV28, the J gene TRBJ2-7; TRBD2 might be the D (6 bases). CDR3 length equals 14 residues. The germline V gene has CDR1 MDHEN and CDR2 SYDVKM. Between the trimmed V and J ends, which lost 7 bases and 5 bases, there was a span of 18 bases. For the CDR3, the DNA is TGTGCCAGCACCCCCGGGGGTGCGCCTAACGAGCAGTACTTC. This gives the protein CASTPGGAPNEQYF.

CDR3 nucleotides: TGTGCCAGCATGACGGTTTCCACTGAAGCTTTCTTT. Its protein product is CASMTVSTEAFF. The chain links TRBV12-3 or TRBV12-4 to TRBJ1-1; D remains ambiguous. V was cut by 7 bases and J by 4 bases, with 10 bases left in between. The CDR3 is made up of 12 amino acids.

This clonotype was counted between two and nine times. Here the CDR3 DNA reads TGTGCCAGCTCACCAGTCTCGACAACGGGTCAAGAGACCCAGTACTTC. As protein: CASSPVSTTGQETQYF. The chain employs TRBV18 and TRBJ2-5; D is ambiguous. Trimming cost V 2 bases and J 2 bases, with 15 bases left between them. CDR3 length: 16 residues. Per the germline V gene, CDR1 is KGHSH and CDR2 is LQKENI.

This clonotype was recorded many times. The chain employs TRBV9 and TRBJ2-3; 13 nucleotides align to TRBD2. Germline loops: CDR1 SGDLS, CDR2 YYNGEE. This CDR3 has 17 amino acids. Unmatched junction bases numbered 6, after V lost 3 bases and J lost 2 bases. The DNA for the CDR3 is TGTGCCAGCAGCGCCCTAACTAGCGGGGGGGCCACAGATACGCAGTATTTT. This sequence encodes CASSALTSGGATDTQYF.

This clonotype was observed a few times. V is TRBV14 and J is TRBJ1-1, with a weak D call TRBD1 (6 bases). The CDR3 consists of 13 residues. V was pared by 4 bases and J by 7 bases, with 13 bases between. Germline-derived CDR1 and CDR2 are SGHDN and FVKESK. CDR3 DNA sequence: TGTGCCAGCAGCCTGAGGACAGACAGTGAAGCTTTCTTT. Protein: CASSLRTDSEAFF.

This clonotype was observed a handful of times. The gene calls are TRBV28 and TRBJ2-2; D not certain. Trimming stripped 2 bases from V and 7 bases from J, with 5 bases between. The CDR3 sequence is 12 residues long. Germline CDR1 and CDR2: MDHEN and SYDVKM. The CDR3 here is CASSLIRGELFF. In DNA form, the CDR3 reads TGTGCCAGCAGTTTAATTCGCGGGGAGCTGTTTTTT. The whole variable domain, remainder taken from reference TRBV28 and TRBJ2-2, is DVKVTQSSRYLVKRTGEKVFLECVQDMDHENMFWYRQDPGLGLRLIYFSYDVKMKEKGDIPEGYSVSREKKERFSLILESASTNQTSMYLCASSLIRGELFFGEGSRLTVL.

This clonotype was seen ten or more times. The J gene is TRBJ2-3, the V gene TRBV15; D not certain. Germline V CDR1 and CDR2: LNHNV, YYDKDF (reference sequence). The V and J ends lost 0 bases and 2 bases respectively, with 9 bases between them. The CDR3 has 15 residues. In DNA form, the CDR3 reads TGTGCCACCAGCAGAGAAGGCAGTGTCACAGATACGCAGTATTTT. Translated: CATSREGSVTDTQYF. Based on the CDR3 plus reference TRBV15 and TRBJ2-3, the full variable domain is DAMVIQNPRYQVTQFGKPVTLSCSQTLNHNVMYWYQQKSSQAPKLLFHYYDKDFNNEADTPDNFQSRRPNTSFCFLDIRSPGLGDTAMYLCATSREGSVTDTQYFGPGTRLTVL.

This clonotype was recorded many times. The rearrangement links TRBV28 to TRBJ2-5; 9 bases align to TRBD2. The CDR3 totals 14 residues. The germline V gene has CDR1 MDHEN and CDR2 SYDVKM. The V gene end was trimmed by 6 bases and the J gene end by 4 bases; junction bases not matched to a gene: 6. As DNA, the CDR3 is TGTGCCAGCAGACCCGGGACTAGCATAGAGACCCAGTACTTC. Protein sequence: CASRPGTSIETQYF.